The clone carrying this T cell receptor beta chain appeared many times. The sample is drawn from a study of early T cells in non-severe SARS-CoV-2 infection. About the research overall: Sequenced bulk RNA came from whole blood that was unsorted, and chains were unpaired.

cDNA molecules, individually, were tagged with unique molecular identifiers. TCRdb analysed the 5' RACE reads with MiXCR anew, one entry per CDR3 protein. The data hold about 76,000 distinct CDR3 sequences, with 10% to 12% observed a single time. The CDR3 length is 14 residues. J gave up 9 bases and V 3 bases, and 7 bases lay outside the gene matches. The germline V gene has CDR1 SNHLY and CDR2 FYNNEI. The chain uses TRBV2 and TRBJ2-1, with TRBD2 identical over 8 bases. The origin of this receptor is an adult who was a healthcare worker with PCR-confirmed SARS-CoV-2 infection or an uninfected control (not recorded which). Material for sequencing was whole blood. This CDR3 is CASSEGTSGGEQFF. The CDR3 DNA reads as TGTGCCAGCAGTGAGGGAACTAGCGGTGGTGAGCAGTTCTTC.